The 12 T cell receptor beta chains reported below all come from one sample, sequenced in a study of blood T cell repertoires in COVID-19. TCRdb's table, derived via immunoSEQ multiplex PCR, lists solely in-frame clones and lacks some. The sample has 150,000 to 200,000 clones, roughly three quarters seen once; the top ten hold about a sixth. Sequenced material: PBMCs or T cells enriched from blood (not recorded which). These receptors all stem from a woman between 45 and 65 years old with acute COVID-19.

The rearrangement links TRBV3-1 (or the pseudogene TRBV3-2) to TRBJ1-5, with TRBD1 identical over 7 bases. J lost 0 bases, V lost 2 bases, and 4 bases had no gene match. Germline CDR1 and CDR2: LGHDT and YNNKEL (reference sequence). This CDR3 has 16 residues. This chain's CDR3 is CASSQIRDSSNQPQHF. DNA of the CDR3: TGTGCCAGCAGCCAAATCCGGGACAGTAGCAATCAGCCCCAGCATTTT.

This chain connects TRBV7-2 to TRBJ2-5; D is unresolved. Trimming pared 6 bases from V and 2 bases from J, leaving 13 bases between. From germline, CDR1 is SGHTA and CDR2 FQGNSA. The CDR3 consists of 14 residues. CDR3 sequence reads: CASSQTHPQETQYF. CDR3 nucleotides: TGTGCCAGCAGTCAGACACACCCGCAAGAGACCCAGTACTTC.

This clone was counted only a few times. The rearrangement uses TRBV28 and TRBJ1-3; D gene uncertain. The germline CDR1 and CDR2 sequences are MDHEN and SYDVKM. V was pared by 2 bases and J by 2 bases, with 10 bases between. CDR3 length: 15 residues. CDR3: CASSLSFTAGNTIYF. DNA for the CDR3: TGTGCCAGCAGTTTAAGTTTCACAGCTGGAAACACCATATATTTT.

The chain recombines TRBV18 with TRBJ2-2, with 9 bases identical to TRBD2. The CDR3 length is 15 residues. Germline V gene data show CDR1 as KGHSH and CDR2 as LQKENI. With 7 bases clipped from V and 5 bases from J, the junction kept 8 bases outside the gene matches. Here the CDR3 reads CASFTGLAGTGELFF. The DNA of the CDR3 is TGTGCCAGCTTTACGGGACTAGCCGGGACCGGGGAGCTGTTTTTT.

The chain joins TRBV5-8 to TRBJ2-3, with 11 nucleotides matching TRBD2. The CDR3 runs 17 residues. Germline V gives CDR1 SGHTS, CDR2 YDEGEE. V shed 4 bases and J 2 bases; nucleotides not matched to a gene: 9. CDR3 sequence: CASSPGTSGYSTDTQYF. The CDR3 nucleotides are TGTGCCAGCAGCCCCGGGACTAGCGGTTACTCCACAGATACGCAGTATTTT.

V and J are TRBV19 and TRBJ1-4, with TRBD1 identical over 7 bases. CDR3 size: 14 residues. V lost 9 bases, J lost 4 bases, and 8 bases stayed unmatched. Germline assignment: CDR1 LNHDA and CDR2 SQIVND (reference sequence). The CDR3 nucleotides are TGTGCCAGCCGATACCGGGACAGTAATGAAAAACTGTTTTTT. Protein product: CASRYRDSNEKLFF.

V usage is TRBV10-1 and J usage is TRBJ1-4; D is uncertain. The length of the CDR3 is 13 residues. From germline, CDR1 is WNHNN and CDR2 SYGVQD (reference sequence). V was pared by 4 bases and J by 5 bases, with 8 bases between. CDR3 DNA sequence: TGCGCCAGCAGTGGGCACGCCAATGAAAAACTGTTTTTT. This sequence encodes CASSGHANEKLFF.

The DNA of the CDR3 is TGCGCCAGCAGCTTTCGCGGGGCCGAAGAAGAACCCCAGCATTTT. It codes for CASSFRGAEEEPQHF. V and J are TRBV5-1 and TRBJ1-5, with D possibly TRBD1 on 5 matching bases. CDR1 and CDR2 from the germline V gene are SGHRS and YFSETQ. Trimming took 2 bases from V and 10 from J, leaving 19 bases between them. This CDR3 comprises 15 residues.

In this sample, this clone turned up a few times. The rearrangement links TRBV4-2 to TRBJ1-2; the D is unclear. This CDR3 comprises 15 residues. The V gene's germline CDR1 is LGHNA and CDR2 YNFKEQ. V was pared by 3 bases and J by 4 bases, with 15 bases between. The CDR3 DNA sequence: TGTGCCAGCAGCCAGGCGGGCACAGACCGCTATGGCTACACCTTC. This gives the protein CASSQAGTDRYGYTF.

The rearrangement joins TRBV28 to TRBJ1-2, with D perhaps TRBD1 (6 bases). CDR1 is MDHEN, CDR2 SYDVKM, per germline. Trimming pared 4 bases from V and 1 base from J, leaving 16 bases between. The CDR3 is 16 amino acids. The CDR3 DNA sequence: TGTGCCAGCAGTTCCCCTGCGGCAGGGGATAACTATGGCTACACCTTC. Translation gives CASSSPAAGDNYGYTF.

The chain uses TRBV29-1 and TRBJ2-2, with 9 bases lining up with TRBD2. The length of the CDR3 is 13 residues. After removal of 6 bases from V and 6 bases from J, the junction contained 5 bases not matched to a gene. CDR1 and CDR2 (germline): SQVTM, ANQGSEA. CDR3 sequence: CSVGLASSGELFF. Here the CDR3 DNA reads TGCAGCGTGGGACTAGCAAGTTCCGGGGAGCTGTTTTTT.

The chain joins TRBV6-1 to TRBJ2-7, with D perhaps matching TRBD2 (6 bases). Germline V gene sequence: CDR1 MNHNS, CDR2 SASEGT. The CDR3 is made up of 15 amino acids. The germline V and J ends were trimmed by 3 bases and 0 bases, with 12 bases remaining between them. The CDR3 reads CASSDRGFSSYEQYV. CDR3 sequence (DNA): TGTGCCAGCAGTGATCGGGGGTTCAGCTCCTACGAGCAGTACGTC.